A single sample gave rise to the 22 T cell receptor beta chains below, sequenced in a study of blood T cell repertoires in COVID-19 (dated by TCRdb to about 2020). The library was generated by the immunoSEQ multiplex PCR assay. Drawn from immuneACCESS, this table holds only the in-frame rearrangements with V and J called that TCRdb kept. Clones are partly lost; checked studies trace under half to an unresolved V gene and leave the rest unexplained. This sample is represented by fewer than 50,000 clones; roughly 86% of them were singletons. Roughly 15% of the sample rests with the top ten. The sample taken for sequencing was peripheral blood. The source is a human donor in a cohort sampled during active COVID-19.

The rearrangement links TRBV6-2 or TRBV6-3 to TRBJ2-7; 7 bases map to TRBD1. The CDR3 runs to 14 residues. The trim removed 0 bases at V and 6 bases at J, leaving 5 bases unmatched. Germline CDR1 MNHEY, CDR2 SVGEGT. The CDR3 bases are TGTGCCAGCAGTTACTCCTGGACAGGTGGCGAGCAGTACTTC. Protein sequence: CASSYSWTGGEQYF.

The J gene is TRBJ1-1, the V gene TRBV15; D remains ambiguous. The CDR3 is 14 amino acids. CDR1 is LNHNV and CDR2 is YYDKDF in the germline V gene (reference sequence). The V gene lost 5 bases and the J gene lost 0 bases, with 10 bases spanning the gap. The CDR3 coding sequence is TGTGCCACCAGCCCACGAGTCATGAACACTGAAGCTTTCTTT. The encoded protein is CATSPRVMNTEAFF. Full variable domain (outside the CDR3, taken from reference TRBV15 and TRBJ1-1): DAMVIQNPRYQVTQFGKPVTLSCSQTLNHNVMYWYQQKSSQAPKLLFHYYDKDFNNEADTPDNFQSRRPNTSFCFLDIRSPGLGDTAMYLCATSPRVMNTEAFFGQGTRLTVV.

The chain employs TRBV28 and TRBJ2-7, with TRBD2 matching over 13 bases. Trimming removed 4 bases from V and 4 bases from J; junction bases left unmatched: 4. The germline V gene encodes CDR1 MDHEN and CDR2 SYDVKM. The CDR3 spans 15 residues. The CDR3 here is CASSSGLAGEYEQYF. CDR3 nucleotides: TGTGCCAGCAGTTCCGGACTAGCGGGAGAGTACGAGCAGTACTTC.

The chain carries TRBV19 and TRBJ1-1, with TRBD1 matching 7 bases. V was clipped by 5 bases and J by 5 bases; unmatched bases: 8. Germline V lookup: CDR1 LNHDA, CDR2 SQIVND (reference sequence). The CDR3 totals 14 residues. The CDR3 spells CASSPQGVRTEAFF. CDR3 bases: TGTGCCAGTAGTCCCCAGGGGGTAAGAACTGAAGCTTTCTTT. The complete variable domain, with remaining parts taken from reference TRBV19 and TRBJ1-1, reads DGGITQSPKYLFRKEGQNVTLSCEQNLNHDAMYWYRQDPGQGLRLIYYSQIVNDFQKGDIAEGYSVSREKKESFPLTVTSAQKNPTAFYLCASSPQGVRTEAFFGQGTRLTVV.

V usage is TRBV7-8 and J usage is TRBJ2-3, with TRBD2 identical over 10 bases. The trim removed 5 bases at V and 4 bases at J, leaving 6 bases unmatched. CDR3 length: 15 amino acids. Germline CDR1 is SGHVS and CDR2 is FQNEAQ. The DNA of the CDR3 is TGTGCCAGCAGCCCCCGGACTAGCGGCCCAGATACGCAGTATTTT. Its translation: CASSPRTSGPDTQYF.

The V call is TRBV27, the J call TRBJ2-3, with D possibly matching TRBD1 (6 bases). The CDR3 is made up of 14 amino acids. V lost 5 bases to trimming and J lost 3 bases, with 12 bases between them. Germline CDR1 and CDR2: MNHEY and SMNVEV (reference sequence). The CDR3 spells CASSMQGITDTQYF. CDR3 bases: TGTGCCAGCAGTATGCAGGGGATTACAGATACGCAGTATTTT.

The chain combines TRBV10-1 with TRBJ2-3; the D gene is possibly TRBD2 (5 bases). Trimming stripped 6 bases from V and 0 bases from J, with 13 bases between. The CDR3 consists of 15 residues. Looked up from germline, CDR1 is WNHNN and CDR2 is SYGVQD (reference sequence). The CDR3 nucleotides are TGCGCCAGCAGAGAAAAGCGGTCTAGCACAGATACGCAGTATTTT. This gives the protein CASREKRSSTDTQYF.

The chain recombines TRBV6-1 with TRBJ2-3; no reliable D call. Germline V CDR1 and CDR2: MNHNS, SASEGT. V lost 1 base and J lost 10, with 12 bases in between. The CDR3 extends over 13 amino acids. The CDR3 coding sequence is TGTGCCAGCAGTGAAGGGTCCGGTTTGGCGCAGTATTTT. Protein product: CASSEGSGLAQYF.

The V and J genes are TRBV25-1 and TRBJ1-6; TRBD1 matches 7 bases. CDR3 size: 15 residues. J was trimmed by 9 bases and V by 3 bases; bases with no gene match: 8. Germline V gene lookup returns CDR1 MGHDK and CDR2 SYGVNS. The CDR3 region has the DNA TGTGCCAGCAGTGATCCAGGGGGAGGCAGTTCACCCCTCCACTTT. Its translation is CASSDPGGGSSPLHF.

The chain's CDR3 is CASSGAFGLGTNEQFF. The CDR3 coding sequence is TGCGCCAGCAGTGGCGCGTTTGGGCTCGGAACCAATGAGCAGTTCTTC. V and J are TRBV10-1 and TRBJ2-1, with D uncertain. This CDR3 comprises 16 residues. Per germline, CDR1 WNHNN and CDR2 SYGVQD (reference sequence). Trimming stripped 4 bases from V and 6 bases from J, with 19 bases between.

The rearrangement uses TRBV6-5 and TRBJ2-7; 12 positions agree with TRBD1. CDR1 and CDR2 (germline): MNHEY, SVGAGI. The CDR3 spans 15 residues. V lost 2 bases, J lost 4 bases, and 3 bases stayed unmatched. The CDR3 loop is CASSYRDRGPYEQYF. The CDR3 DNA reads TGTGCCAGCAGTTACCGGGACAGGGGGCCTTACGAGCAGTACTTC.

The J gene is TRBJ1-1, the V gene TRBV18; 8 bases line up with TRBD1. The V and J ends lost 3 bases and 3 bases, in that order; junction bases with no gene match: 6. The V gene's germline CDR1 is KGHSH and CDR2 LQKENI. The CDR3 extends over 15 amino acids. In nucleotides, the CDR3 is TGTGCCAGCTCACCCGGACAGGGTCGGGACACTGAAGCTTTCTTT. It is translated as CASSPGQGRDTEAFF.

The genes are TRBV24-1 and TRBJ2-3, with a weak D call TRBD2 (5 bases). With 2 bases removed from V and 6 bases from J, the gap between germline ends came to 11 bases. Germline assignment: CDR1 KGHDR and CDR2 SFDVKD. The CDR3 has 14 amino acids. The CDR3 protein is CATSDYPSSDTQYF. CDR3 in DNA: TGTGCCACCAGTGATTATCCTAGCTCGGATACGCAGTATTTT.

V gene TRBV25-1 combines with J gene TRBJ2-7, with a possible D match to TRBD1 (5 bases). Trimming left V 2 bases short and J 4 bases short, with 15 bases between. The germline gives CDR1 MGHDK, CDR2 SYGVNS. The CDR3 length is 15 residues. CDR3 bases: TGTGCCAGCAGTGAACTAGGAGCAGGGTCATACGAGCAGTACTTC. This codes for CASSELGAGSYEQYF.

The rearrangement joins TRBV3-1 (or the pseudogene TRBV3-2) to TRBJ2-7; 7 nucleotides match TRBD1. V dropped 6 bases and J dropped 1; count of bases not matched to a gene: 6. Germline V gene sequence: CDR1 LGHDT, CDR2 YNNKEL (reference sequence). The CDR3 loop spans 14 amino acids. CDR3 nucleotides: TGTGCCAGCAGAAACAGGGGCGCGTCCTACGAGCAGTACTTC. Protein sequence: CASRNRGASYEQYF.

V usage is TRBV9 and J usage is TRBJ1-5; 7 positions match TRBD1. Trimming at V came to 0 bases and at J to 5 bases, leaving 5 bases not matched to a gene. Germline loops: CDR1 SGDLS, CDR2 YYNGEE. This CDR3 spans 15 amino acids. DNA for the CDR3: TGTGCCAGCAGCGTAGCTGGACAGGAGTATCAGCCCCAGCATTTT. Translation gives CASSVAGQEYQPQHF.

The chain employs TRBV7-7 and TRBJ2-1; D may be TRBD2 (6 bases). Germline values: CDR1 SSHAT, CDR2 FNYEAQ (reference sequence). The CDR3 is made up of 15 amino acids. CDR3 nucleotides: TGTGCTAGCGGCCCAACGGGGGAAACTCAGGCTGAGCAGTTCTTC. This encodes CASGPTGETQAEQFF.

The chain links TRBV4-2 to TRBJ2-1; D unresolved. This CDR3 comprises 13 residues. Germline V lookup: CDR1 LGHNA, CDR2 YNFKEQ. V lost 4 bases and J 3 bases, leaving 7 bases between the germline ends. The CDR3, as DNA: TGTGCCAGCAGCCCCCGACTCTACAATGAGCAGTTCTTC. The encoded protein is CASSPRLYNEQFF.

J is TRBJ2-7 and V is TRBV7-2, with a weak D call TRBD2 (6 bases). The V gene's germline CDR1 is SGHTA and CDR2 FQGNSA. V lost 5 bases and J 2 bases, leaving 13 bases between the germline ends. The CDR3 consists of 14 residues. CDR3 in amino acids: CASSPVGGAYEQYF. In DNA form, the CDR3 reads TGTGCCAGCAGCCCAGTCGGGGGTGCCTACGAGCAGTACTTC.

The V gene is TRBV9, the J gene TRBJ1-1; tentatively, D is TRBD1 (6 bases). Trimming took off 4 bases at V and 0 bases at J, with 13 bases between the two ends. There are 15 residues in the CDR3. Germline CDR1 and CDR2: SGDLS and YYNGEE. Written as DNA, the CDR3 is TGTGCCAGCAGCCTAAGAGACAGGATGAACACTGAAGCTTTCTTT. Its protein product is CASSLRDRMNTEAFF. Full variable domain (remainder filled in from reference TRBV9 and TRBJ1-1): DSGVTQTPKHLITATGQRVTLRCSPRSGDLSVYWYQQSLDQGLQFLIQYYNGEERAKGNILERFSAQQFPDLHSELNLSSLELGDSALYFCASSLRDRMNTEAFFGQGTRLTVV.

V usage is TRBV7-9 and J usage is TRBJ1-1; the D is unclear. This CDR3 region has 13 residues. Germline CDR1 is SEHNR and CDR2 is FQNEAQ (reference sequence). Trimming cost V 1 base and J 7 bases, with 10 bases left between them. Here the CDR3 DNA reads TGTGCCAGCAGCTTAGTATTCGGTAGTGAAGCTTTCTTT. Translating it yields CASSLVFGSEAFF.

The gene calls are TRBV29-1 and TRBJ1-2; TRBD1 agrees at 7 bases. CDR1 and CDR2 (germline): SQVTM, ANQGSEA. The CDR3 contains 11 residues. Trimming removed 6 bases from V and 5 bases from J; junction bases left unmatched: 3. Here the CDR3 reads CSVPTGYGYTF. The CDR3 DNA is TGCAGCGTACCGACAGGGTATGGCTACACCTTC.